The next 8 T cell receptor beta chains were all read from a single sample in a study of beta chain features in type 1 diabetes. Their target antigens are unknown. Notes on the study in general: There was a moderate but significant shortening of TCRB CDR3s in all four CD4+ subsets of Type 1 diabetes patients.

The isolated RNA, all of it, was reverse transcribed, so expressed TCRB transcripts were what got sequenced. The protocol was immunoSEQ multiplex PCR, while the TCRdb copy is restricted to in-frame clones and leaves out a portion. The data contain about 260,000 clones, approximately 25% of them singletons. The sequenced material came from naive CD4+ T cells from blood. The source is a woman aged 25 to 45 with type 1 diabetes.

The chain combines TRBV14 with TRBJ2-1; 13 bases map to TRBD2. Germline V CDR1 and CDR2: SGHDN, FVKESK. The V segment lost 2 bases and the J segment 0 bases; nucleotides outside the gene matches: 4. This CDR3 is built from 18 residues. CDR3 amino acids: CASSQYRTSGSSYNEQFF. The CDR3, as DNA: TGTGCCAGCAGCCAATATCGGACTAGCGGGAGCTCCTACAATGAGCAGTTCTTC. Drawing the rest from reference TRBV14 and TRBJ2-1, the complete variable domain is EAGVTQFPSHSVIEKGQTVTLRCDPISGHDNLYWYRRVMGKEIKFLLHFVKESKQDESGMPNNRFLAERTGGTYSTLKVQPAELEDSGVYFCASSQYRTSGSSYNEQFFGPGTRLTVL.

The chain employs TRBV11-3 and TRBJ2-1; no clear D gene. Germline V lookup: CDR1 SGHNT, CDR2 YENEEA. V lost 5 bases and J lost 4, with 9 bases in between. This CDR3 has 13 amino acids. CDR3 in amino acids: CASSPPRYNEQFF. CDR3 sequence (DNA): TGTGCCAGCAGCCCCCCGCGGTACAATGAGCAGTTCTTC.

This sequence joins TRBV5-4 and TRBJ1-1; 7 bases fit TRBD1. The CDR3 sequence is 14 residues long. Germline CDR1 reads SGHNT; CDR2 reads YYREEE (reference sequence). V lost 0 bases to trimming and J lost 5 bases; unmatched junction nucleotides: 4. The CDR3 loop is CASSLDVGQTEAFF. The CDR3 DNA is TGTGCCAGCAGCTTGGATGTGGGACAGACTGAAGCTTTCTTT.

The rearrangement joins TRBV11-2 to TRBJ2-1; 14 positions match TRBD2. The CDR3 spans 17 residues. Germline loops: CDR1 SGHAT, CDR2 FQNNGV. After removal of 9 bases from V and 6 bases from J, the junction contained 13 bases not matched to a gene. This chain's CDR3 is CASNSAQGTSGGNEQFF. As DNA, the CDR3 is TGTGCCAGTAATTCAGCCCAGGGGACTAGCGGGGGCAATGAGCAGTTCTTC.

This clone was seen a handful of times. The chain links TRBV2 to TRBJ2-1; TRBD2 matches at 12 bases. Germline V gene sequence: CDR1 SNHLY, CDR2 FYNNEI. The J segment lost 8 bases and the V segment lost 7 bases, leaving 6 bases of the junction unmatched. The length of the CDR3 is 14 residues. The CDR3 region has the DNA TGTGCCAGCAAGTTACTAGCGGGAGGTGATGAGCAGTTCTTC. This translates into CASKLLAGGDEQFF.

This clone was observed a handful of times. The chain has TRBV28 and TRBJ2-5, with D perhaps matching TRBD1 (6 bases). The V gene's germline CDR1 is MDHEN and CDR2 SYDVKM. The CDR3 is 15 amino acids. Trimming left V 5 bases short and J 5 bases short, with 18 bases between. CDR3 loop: CASSDTLQGRETQYF. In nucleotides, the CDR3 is TGTGCCAGCAGTGACACCTTACAGGGCCGGGAGACCCAGTACTTC.

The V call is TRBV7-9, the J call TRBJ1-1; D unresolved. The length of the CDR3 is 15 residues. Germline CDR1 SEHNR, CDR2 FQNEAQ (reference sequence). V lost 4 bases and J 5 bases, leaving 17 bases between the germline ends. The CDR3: CASSSFSGLETEAFF. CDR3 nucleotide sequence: TGTGCCAGCAGCTCATTCTCGGGTCTTGAAACTGAAGCTTTCTTT.

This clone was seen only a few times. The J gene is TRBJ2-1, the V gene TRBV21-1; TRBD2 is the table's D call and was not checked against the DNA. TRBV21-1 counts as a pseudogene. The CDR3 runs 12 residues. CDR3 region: CASSITSYEQFF. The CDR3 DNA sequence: TGTGCCAGCAGCATCACTAGCTATGAGCAGTTCTTC.